The sample holds a few counts of the clone carrying this TCR beta chain. TCRdb itself ran the reads through MiXCR, one entry per CDR3 protein. The repertoire holds around 300,000 distinct CDR3 sequences, with roughly a quarter as singletons. The sample is drawn from a study of T cell repertoires in cytomegalovirus infection. Sequencing input: PBMCs. This TCR was sampled from a human donor in good health (CMV status not recorded). Some clones in this sample may be carry-over from other donors' samples.

Written as DNA, the CDR3 is TGTGCCAGCAGAACAGGGTTAGGGGACTATGGCTACACCTTC. Protein: CASRTGLGDYGYTF. The chain combines TRBV2 with TRBJ1-2, with a weak D call TRBD1 (6 bases). V was cut by 6 bases and J by 3 bases, with 14 bases left in between. Germline values: CDR1 SNHLY, CDR2 FYNNEI. This CDR3 is built from 14 residues.